The next 29 T cell receptor beta chains were all read from a single sample in a study of blood T cell repertoires in COVID-19. The data were produced by immunoSEQ multiplex PCR, yet TCRdb's version contains in-frame clones alone and is incomplete. The sample consists of about 410,000 clones, 85% to 90% of them appearing once. Sequencing was performed on PBMCs or T cells enriched from blood (not recorded which). The receptors derive from a woman in her twenties or thirties who had recovered from COVID-19.

The chain uses TRBV4-1 and TRBJ1-2; 8 positions match TRBD1. V was pared by 2 bases and J by 1 base, with 6 bases of the junction left unmatched. The V gene's germline CDR1 is MGHRA and CDR2 YSYEKL. The CDR3 has 16 amino acids. CDR3 sequence (DNA): TGCGCCAGCAGCCAACCCGGACAGGGTGGTAACTATGGCTACACCTTC. Protein sequence: CASSQPGQGGNYGYTF.

V gene TRBV4-1 combines with J gene TRBJ2-1; 8 nucleotides match TRBD1. Germline values: CDR1 MGHRA, CDR2 YSYEKL. Unmatched junction bases numbered 7, after V lost 0 bases and J lost 9 bases. This CDR3 region has 15 residues. CDR3 coding DNA: TGCGCCAGCAGCCAAGAGCGGCAGGGGGCGGCTGAGCAGTTCTTC. Its translation is CASSQERQGAAEQFF.

The gene calls are TRBV2 and TRBJ2-5, with 9 positions matching TRBD1. CDR1 is SNHLY and CDR2 is FYNNEI in the germline V gene. The V and J ends lost 6 bases and 7 bases, in that order; junction bases with no gene match: 9. The CDR3 extends over 14 amino acids. The CDR3 sequence is CASRGQGLGGTQYF. In DNA form, the CDR3 reads TGTGCCAGCAGGGGACAGGGCCTAGGGGGGACCCAGTACTTC.

The gene calls are TRBV19 and TRBJ1-5, with 7 bases aligning to TRBD1. The V segment lost 6 bases and the J segment 7 bases; nucleotides outside the gene matches: 6. CDR1 is LNHDA and CDR2 is SQIVND in the germline V gene (reference sequence). There are 13 residues in the CDR3. CDR3 DNA sequence: TGTGCCAGTAGCCGACAGGGTGCACAGCCCCAGCATTTT. It specifies CASSRQGAQPQHF.

About this clone itself: One junction end disagrees with the germline gene, perhaps due to a read error. The chain joins TRBV29-1 to TRBJ2-1, with a weak D call TRBD2 (6 bases). The CDR3 sequence is 12 residues long. Germline CDR1 and CDR2: SQVTM and ANQGSEA. The CDR3 region has the DNA TGCAGCGCTGAATACCTGGAGGGTGAGCAGTTCTTC. Encoded protein: CSAEYLEGEQFF.

CDR3 sequence reads: CASSENGAGRYTEAFF. The DNA for the CDR3 is TGTGCCAGCAGTGAAAACGGGGCAGGGAGGTACACTGAAGCTTTCTTT. V is TRBV25-1 and J is TRBJ1-1; D is possibly TRBD1 (5 bases). The V gene's germline CDR1 is MGHDK and CDR2 SYGVNS. Trimming removed 2 bases from V and 3 bases from J, with 16 bases in between. The CDR3 is 16 residues long.

This sequence joins TRBV27 and TRBJ2-1; 11 bases are a match to TRBD2. The CDR3 sequence is 16 residues long. V gave up 3 bases and J gave up 8 bases; unmatched junction bases: 9. CDR1 and CDR2 from the germline V gene are MNHEY and SMNVEV (reference sequence). CDR3 loop: CASSFLLAGEGDEQFF. CDR3 DNA sequence: TGTGCCAGCAGTTTTCTACTAGCGGGAGAAGGTGATGAGCAGTTCTTC.

Note on this clone: This specimen includes other DNA sequences encoding the same CDR3. The chain couples TRBV6-5 to TRBJ2-1, with 8 bases fitting TRBD2. CDR3 size: 14 residues. Germline CDR1 reads MNHEY; CDR2 reads SVGAGI. J was trimmed by 1 base and V by 7 bases; bases with no gene match: 3. CDR3 region: CASTTSGSYNEQFF. CDR3 nucleotides: TGTGCCAGCACCACTAGCGGTTCCTACAATGAGCAGTTCTTC.

There are a few counts of this clone. CDR3 region: CASSQDRQGARYGYTF. The CDR3 nucleotides read TGCGCCAGCAGCCAAGACCGACAGGGGGCGCGATATGGCTACACCTTC. The rearrangement joins TRBV4-3 to TRBJ1-2; 10 bases map to TRBD1. The ends lost 0 bases at V and 5 bases at J; junction bases unmatched: 6. This CDR3 has 16 amino acids. Germline-derived CDR1 and CDR2 are LGHNA and YSLEER.

The chain has TRBV28 and TRBJ1-2, with D unclear. The germline CDR1 and CDR2 sequences are MDHEN and SYDVKM. The CDR3 is made up of 15 amino acids. Deletions cut 5 bases from V and 3 bases from J, with 16 bases between. The CDR3 region is CASSPTGATYYGYTF. DNA for the CDR3: TGTGCCAGCAGTCCCACTGGAGCCACTTACTATGGCTACACCTTC.

V is TRBV4-3 and J is TRBJ2-7; a possible D gene is TRBD1 (5 bases). The ends were cut back, 4 bases at V and 3 bases at J, with 16 bases in the middle. The length of the CDR3 is 15 residues. Looked up from germline, CDR1 is LGHNA and CDR2 is YSLEER. The chain's CDR3 is CASSLGHGDHYEQYF. For the CDR3, the DNA is TGCGCCAGCAGCCTTGGACACGGCGATCACTACGAGCAGTACTTC.

The CDR3 sequence: CASSNKGGDYGYTF. The CDR3 bases are TGTGCCAGCAGTAATAAAGGGGGAGACTATGGCTACACCTTC. The gene calls are TRBV28 and TRBJ1-2, with D maybe TRBD1 (6 bases). The CDR3 sequence is 14 residues long. V lost 5 bases, J lost 3 bases, and 13 bases lay in between. The germline V gene encodes CDR1 MDHEN and CDR2 SYDVKM.

The chain recombines TRBV4-1 with TRBJ2-1; 10 nucleotides line up with TRBD2. V lost 1 base to trimming and J lost 6 bases; unmatched junction nucleotides: 15. Germline V gene data show CDR1 as MGHRA and CDR2 as YSYEKL. This CDR3 is 19 amino acids long. Here the CDR3 DNA reads TGCGCCAGCAGCCAAGCCCACTGGAGCGGGGGGGCCGGGCGCAATGAGCAGTTCTTC. Its protein product is CASSQAHWSGGAGRNEQFF.

This chain uses TRBV6-6 with TRBJ2-7, with 11 bases identical to TRBD2. CDR3 size: 17 residues. Germline V gives CDR1 MNHNY, CDR2 SVGAGI (reference sequence). V was clipped by 5 bases and J by 1 base; unmatched bases: 10. The CDR3 DNA sequence: TGTGCCAGCAGTAGATACGACCGACTAGCGGGGTCCTACGAGCAGTACTTC. The encoded protein is CASSRYDRLAGSYEQYF.

The chain is built from TRBV12-3 or TRBV12-4 and TRBJ1-1; possible D gene TRBD1, 6 bases. Trimming took 3 bases from V and 7 from J, leaving 12 bases between them. This CDR3 has 13 amino acids. The CDR3 loop reads CASSFDRYLEAFF. CDR3 bases: TGTGCCAGCAGTTTCGACAGGTATCTTGAAGCTTTCTTT.

The chain combines TRBV6-4 with TRBJ2-7; 13 bases fit TRBD2. Germline-derived CDR1 and CDR2 are MRHNA and SNTAGT. Trimming took 6 bases from V and 6 from J; bases not matched to a gene: 2. The CDR3 has 13 residues. For the CDR3, the DNA is TGTGCCAGCAGCCGGACTAGCGGGAGCGAGCAGTACTTC. It translates to CASSRTSGSEQYF.

The rearrangement links TRBV7-9 to TRBJ2-3; tentatively, D is TRBD2 (6 bases). Germline assignment: CDR1 SEHNR and CDR2 FQNEAQ (reference sequence). V dropped 1 base and J dropped 3 bases, with 14 bases sitting between them. CDR3 length: 16 residues. DNA for the CDR3: TGTGCCAGCAGCTTAGGACTTGCGGGGACGACAGATACGCAGTATTTT. Protein: CASSLGLAGTTDTQYF.

This CDR3 reads CASSLEGGANTGELFF. The CDR3 DNA is TGTGCCAGCAGTCTTGAAGGGGGAGCGAACACCGGGGAGCTGTTTTTT. The V call is TRBV2, the J call TRBJ2-2; tentatively, D is TRBD1 (6 bases). Germline V gene lookup returns CDR1 SNHLY and CDR2 FYNNEI. The CDR3 sequence is 16 residues long. Trimming cost V 5 bases and J 0 bases, with 13 bases left between them.

The CDR3 protein is CAISEDGAPSYGYTF. CDR3 nucleotide sequence: TGTGCCATCAGTGAGGACGGAGCCCCATCCTATGGCTACACCTTC. The V gene is TRBV10-3, the J gene TRBJ1-2; D is unclear. V was shortened by 2 bases and J by 4 bases, with 14 bases between the two germline ends. The length of the CDR3 is 15 residues. Germline V CDR1 and CDR2: ENHRY, SYGVKD.

The chain couples TRBV5-6 to TRBJ2-2; D gene unclear. The CDR3 contains 15 residues. The germline gives CDR1 SGHDT, CDR2 YYEEEE. Between the trimmed V and J ends, which lost 0 bases and 6 bases, there was a span of 12 bases. The CDR3 DNA reads TGTGCCAGCAGCTTGGTAGGAGCTTTTCCCGGGGAGCTGTTTTTT. Protein product: CASSLVGAFPGELFF.

This clone was counted a single time. The J gene is TRBJ1-5, the V gene TRBV19, with TRBD1 identical over 7 bases. The CDR3 contains 14 residues. The V and J ends lost 10 bases and 7 bases, in that order; junction bases with no gene match: 13. CDR1 and CDR2 (germline): LNHDA, SQIVND (reference sequence). For the CDR3, the DNA is TGTGCCACCCAAGGGGGCGCAGATCGACAGCCCCAGCATTTT. Its translation is CATQGGADRQPQHF.

The CDR3 protein is CASSSDLWGRPYEQYF. The CDR3 DNA follows: TGCGCCAGCAGCTCGGACCTCTGGGGGAGGCCCTACGAGCAGTACTTC. This rearrangement joins TRBV5-1 to TRBJ2-7; possible D gene TRBD2, 6 bases. V was cut by 3 bases and J by 2 bases, with 18 bases left in between. This CDR3 comprises 16 residues. CDR1 and CDR2 (germline): SGHRS, YFSETQ.

This clone was seen once. This chain joins TRBV24-1 and TRBJ2-7; D is unclear. Trimming left V 6 bases short and J 0 bases short, with 11 bases between. Germline CDR1 and CDR2: KGHDR and SFDVKD. CDR3 length equals 14 residues. The CDR3 loop is CATSTSESSYEQYF. CDR3 nucleotides: TGTGCCACCAGTACGAGCGAGAGCTCCTACGAGCAGTACTTC.

The chain combines TRBV5-1 with TRBJ1-4, with a weak D call TRBD1 (5 bases). The ends were cut back, 5 bases at V and 3 bases at J, with 17 bases in the middle. This CDR3 has 16 residues. The germline V gene encodes CDR1 SGHRS and CDR2 YFSETQ. CDR3 loop: CASRGQGKRSNEKLFF. The CDR3, as DNA: TGCGCCAGCAGGGGGCAGGGTAAACGGTCTAATGAAAAACTGTTTTTT.

In its sample, this clone was seen a few times. The chain combines TRBV6-1 with TRBJ2-7, with 8 bases fitting TRBD1. Per the germline V gene, CDR1 is MNHNS and CDR2 is SASEGT. With V trimmed by 3 bases and J by 7 bases, 8 bases remained unmatched. This CDR3 region has 14 residues. The CDR3 reads CASSEGQVTGEQYF. DNA of the CDR3: TGTGCCAGCAGTGAGGGACAGGTGACGGGAGAGCAGTACTTC.

The CDR3 sequence is CASSLIRWTGSSGANVLTF. The CDR3 region has the DNA TGTGCCAGCAGCCTCATCCGGTGGACAGGGAGCTCTGGGGCCAACGTCCTGACTTTC. The chain carries TRBV3-1 (or the pseudogene TRBV3-2) and TRBJ2-6, with 8 bases fitting TRBD1. The CDR3 extends over 19 amino acids. Germline values: CDR1 LGHDT, CDR2 YNNKEL (reference sequence). Trimming took 4 bases from V and 0 from J; bases not matched to a gene: 11.

The chain joins TRBV7-8 to TRBJ2-2, with no clear D. This CDR3 contains 18 residues. V dropped 4 bases and J dropped 0 bases, with 18 bases sitting between them. Germline V gives CDR1 SGHVS, CDR2 FQNEAQ. The CDR3 sequence is CASSSSQMTAANTGELFF. The CDR3 DNA reads as TGTGCCAGCAGCTCGTCCCAGATGACTGCTGCGAACACCGGGGAGCTGTTTTTT.

The chain joins TRBV6-6 to TRBJ2-2; 8 bases fit TRBD2. The germline V gene has CDR1 MNHNY and CDR2 SVGAGI (reference sequence). The CDR3 has 16 amino acids. Trimming cost V 1 base and J 0 bases; bases outside gene matches: 1. The CDR3 loop is CASSYLTSANTGELFF. CDR3 coding DNA: TGTGCCAGCAGTTACTTGACTAGCGCGAACACCGGGGAGCTGTTTTTT.

This clone was detected once. The germline gene is not matched at one end of the junction; a read error may be the cause. The rearrangement joins TRBV7-7 to TRBJ2-2; D ambiguous. There are 14 residues in the CDR3. The germline CDR1 and CDR2 sequences are SSHAT and FNYEAQ (reference sequence). CDR3 region: CASSLNRNTGELFF. The CDR3 nucleotides read TGTGCTAGCAGCTTGAACAGGAACACCGGGGAGCTGTTTTTT.